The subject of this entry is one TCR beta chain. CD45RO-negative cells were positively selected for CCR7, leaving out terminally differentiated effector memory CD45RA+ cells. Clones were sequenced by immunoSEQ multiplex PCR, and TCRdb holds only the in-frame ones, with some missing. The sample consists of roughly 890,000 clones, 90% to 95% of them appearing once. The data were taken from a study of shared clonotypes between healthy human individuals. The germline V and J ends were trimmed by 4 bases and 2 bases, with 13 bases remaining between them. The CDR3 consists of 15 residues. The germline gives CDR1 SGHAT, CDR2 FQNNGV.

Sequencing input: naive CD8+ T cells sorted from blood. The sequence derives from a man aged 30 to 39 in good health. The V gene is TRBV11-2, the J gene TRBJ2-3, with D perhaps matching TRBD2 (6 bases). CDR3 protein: CASSSWEVITDTQYF. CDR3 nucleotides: TGTGCCAGCAGCTCGTGGGAGGTAATCACAGATACGCAGTATTTT.